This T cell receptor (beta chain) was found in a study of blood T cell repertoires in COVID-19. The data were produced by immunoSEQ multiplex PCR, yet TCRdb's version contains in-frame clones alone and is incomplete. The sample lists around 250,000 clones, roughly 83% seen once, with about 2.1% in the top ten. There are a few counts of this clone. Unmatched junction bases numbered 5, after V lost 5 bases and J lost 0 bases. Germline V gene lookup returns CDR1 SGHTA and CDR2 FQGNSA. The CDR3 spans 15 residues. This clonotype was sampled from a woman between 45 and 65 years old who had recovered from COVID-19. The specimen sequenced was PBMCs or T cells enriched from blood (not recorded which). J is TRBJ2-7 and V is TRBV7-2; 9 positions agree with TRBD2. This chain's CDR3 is CASSRHSGSSYEQYF. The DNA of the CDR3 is TGTGCCAGCAGCCGCCATAGCGGGAGCTCCTACGAGCAGTACTTC.